Following are 4 T cell receptor beta chains from one sample sequenced in a study of T cells after posttransplantation cyclophosphamide (dated by TCRdb to 2016 to 2017). Libraries came from the immunoSEQ multiplex PCR assay. TCRdb retrieved this table from immuneACCESS and kept in-frame rearrangements only. Not all clones are present; in checked studies, unresolved V genes account for under half, and no reason is known for the remainder. This sample gives about 52,000 clones in total; around 84% of them show up just once. The ten largest clones represent 2.8% of the sample. Sequencing was carried out using PBMCs. The source of these receptors is a man in his thirties or forties with a blood cancer, CMV-positive, and with a related stem cell donor.

This chain connects TRBV28 to TRBJ1-1, with 8 bases fitting TRBD1. CDR1 and CDR2 (germline): MDHEN, SYDVKM. Trimming cost V 2 bases and J 4 bases; bases outside gene matches: 3. The CDR3 runs 14 residues. The CDR3 loop reads CASSLTGGFTEAFF. CDR3 DNA: TGTGCCAGCAGTTTAACAGGGGGATTCACTGAAGCTTTCTTT.

The genes are TRBV19 and TRBJ1-5, with a possible D match to TRBD1 (6 bases). The germline V and J ends were trimmed by 5 bases and 4 bases, with 9 bases remaining between them. Germline V gene lookup returns CDR1 LNHDA and CDR2 SQIVND (reference sequence). This CDR3 contains 13 residues. DNA of the CDR3: TGTGCCAGTAGTCTAGGACAGAATCAGCCCCAGCATTTT. It yields the protein CASSLGQNQPQHF.

V is TRBV2 and J is TRBJ2-5, with 7 bases that match TRBD1. Trimming at V came to 5 bases and at J to 5 bases, leaving 5 bases not matched to a gene. The CDR3 length is 13 residues. Germline loops: CDR1 SNHLY, CDR2 FYNNEI. CDR3: CASSSTGMETQYF. In DNA, the CDR3 is TGTGCCAGCAGTTCGACAGGGATGGAGACCCAGTACTTC.

This clone turned up a few times. The CDR3 DNA follows: TGCGCCAGCAGCCAAGATTCGGGTGGGGAGCTGTTTTTT. Residues: CASSQDSGGELFF. The chain recombines TRBV4-3 with TRBJ2-2; no firm D call. The CDR3 length is 13 residues. The germline gives CDR1 LGHNA, CDR2 YSLEER. Between the trimmed V and J ends, which lost 0 bases and 8 bases, there was a span of 7 bases.